The present entry profiles one T cell receptor (beta chain) with its context. The antigen is undetermined. The CDR3 is made up of 14 amino acids. The V gene lost 1 base and the J gene lost 3 bases, with 9 bases spanning the gap. The germline V gene encodes CDR1 SEHNR and CDR2 FQNEAQ (reference sequence). This sample is drawn from a study of T cell repertoires in cytomegalovirus infection. Study-wide findings and caveats: HLA-C-restricted, CMV-specific TCR beta clonotypes were dominant ex vivo.

TCRdb fed the reads into MiXCR, producing one record per CDR3 protein. The repertoire holds around 630,000 distinct CDR3 sequences, with approximately 25% as singletons. Sequencing input: CD8+ T cells from PBMCs. The chain couples TRBV7-9 to TRBJ1-1; the D gene is possibly TRBD1 (6 bases). This clonotype was obtained from a human donor in good health (CMV status not recorded). Some clones in this sample may be carry-over from other donors' samples. CDR3 coding DNA: TGTGCCAGCAGCTTAGGGGGACAATACACTGAAGCTTTCTTT. This translates into CASSLGGQYTEAFF.